The TCR beta chain under discussion was sequenced for a study of T cell responses to AZD1222 COVID-19 vaccine (dated by TCRdb to 2020 to 2022). Study-level background: TCR sequencing was performed for 230 to 250 trial participants, of whom approximately 200 were given two doses of AZD1222 and some 26 were given two doses of MenACWY control vaccine. Trial participants were enrolled by age into 18-55, 56-69 and 70-plus year subgroups, with around 140, 26 and 57 TCR-sequenced participants respectively. Paper-wide results and their limitations: CD4 TCRs associated with the vaccine covered the entire spike protein, and the dominant responses were in regions 160-218 and 743-854. A significant rise in spike-specific TCR breadth and depth was observed after two AZD1222 doses relative to day 0 and relative to MenACWY recipients. Participants were mostly white British and included more females than males, and it was suggested by the authors that clonal diversity may have been underestimated. Reportedly, almost half of the unique spike-specific TCRs recognized epitopes lying outside the regions that are mutated in the B.1.351 and B.1.1.7 variants. In the small 56-69-year group, the increase in depth fell short of significance, most likely because of low power. Conclusions about previously exposed vaccinees are limited because only six or seven AZD1222 recipients were SARS-CoV-2 seropositive at baseline. No day 14 peak-response samples were available, so repertoires were characterized only after the peak T cell response.

The CDR3 regions of human TCRbeta chains were subjected to immunosequencing. Under the source paper's analysis protocol: TCRs in the repertoires were compared against a reference library of SARS-CoV-2-specific TCRs that had been generated with the MIRA antigen-specificity platform. Breadth was defined as the fraction of unique TCRs that were SARS-CoV-2-associated, and depth was defined as the fraction of total T cells that were SARS-CoV-2-associated. Using the MIRA data, each spike-specific TCR was assigned both to the spike region to which the TCR was reactive and to a CD4 or CD8 class. Log10-transformed breadth and depth values were compared by one-way ANOVA with Sidak's multiple comparisons tests. The table comes from immuneACCESS by way of TCRdb, which keeps in-frame sequences with V and J called. Part of the clones is missing from these tables; in studies checked, under half for an unresolved V gene and the rest for unknown reasons. The V and J calls and clone size come from that table; D and trimming were worked out from the DNA. The sample table holds some 150,000 clones, of which over 85% were seen once. The top ten clonotypes cover approximately 0.96% of the sample.

A remark on this clone: What this receptor recognizes is not known. Base quality data are lacking; no much larger clone is found one base away.

This specimen's time point label, interpreted: baseline before first vaccination. In light of the paper, this sample's treatment or condition label describes: meningococcal conjugate vaccine given as trial control. Vaccinee samples were obtained from the UK trials COV001 and COV002, which included a single-blind randomized controlled phase 2/3 trial of AZD1222 (ChAdOx1 nCoV-19) in healthy adults. For TCRbeta chain sequencing, PBMC samples from trial participants were taken at day 0 and at day 28 after the second dose. This clonotype was obtained from an adult in good health. The sequencing used peripheral blood, collected on day 0 of MenACWY control vaccination.

The CDR3 region has the sequence CAWSGGLNQPQHF. The DNA sequence is as follows: TGTGCCTGGAGTGGCGGGCTCAATCAGCCCCAGCATTTT. The rearranged chain carries TRBV30 and TRBJ1-5, with no reliable assignment of the D segment. Including the terminal cysteine and phenylalanine, the CDR3 comprises 13 residues. The DNA shown is the 39-base CDR3, in frame from base 1. CDR1 and CDR2, per the germline V gene (reference sequence), are GTSNPN and SVGIG. At the junction V is shortened by 1 base and J by 3 bases, with 7 bases in between.